The 9 T cell receptor beta chains presented below share a single source sample, sequenced in a study of OX40 agonist ivuxolimab in advanced cancers. TCRdb's table, derived via immunoSEQ multiplex PCR, lists solely in-frame clones and lacks some. The table includes 30,000 to 40,000 clones, around four fifths detected once. Specimen: CD4+ or CD8+ T cells sorted from blood, collected in a trial of the OX40 agonist ivuxolimab. These TCRs come from an adult with an advanced solid tumor such as melanoma, head and neck, liver or kidney cancer.

V usage is TRBV10-1 and J usage is TRBJ2-5; D tentatively reads TRBD1 or TRBD2 (7 bases each). Germline CDR1 and CDR2: WNHNN and SYGVQD (reference sequence). Trimming removed 5 bases at V and 2 bases at J, with 18 bases between. The CDR3 is 16 residues long. This CDR3 reads CASSQTRGGLQETQYF. The CDR3 bases are TGCGCCAGCAGTCAAACCAGGGGGGGGCTACAAGAGACCCAGTACTTC.

This clone was observed a handful of times. This rearrangement joins TRBV2 to TRBJ2-7; 12 bases are shared with TRBD2. CDR1 and CDR2 (germline): SNHLY, FYNNEI. The CDR3 covers 14 residues. The V segment lost 6 bases and the J segment 4 bases; nucleotides outside the gene matches: 4. The CDR3 is CASSQTSGGYEQYF. CDR3 nucleotide sequence: TGTGCCAGCAGCCAGACTAGCGGGGGTTACGAGCAGTACTTC.

DNA for the CDR3: TGTGCCAGCAGCCCCCGGGACTTAAACTACAATGAGCAGTTCTTC. This encodes CASSPRDLNYNEQFF. This chain connects TRBV11-2 to TRBJ2-1; weak D call: TRBD2 (6 bases). Trimming left V 5 bases short and J 3 bases short, with 14 bases between. The CDR3 has 15 residues. CDR1 and CDR2 from the germline V gene are SGHAT and FQNNGV.

The table lists this clone with a few counts. This chain connects TRBV19 to TRBJ2-1; TRBD2 is a possible D gene (5 bases). The V gene's germline CDR1 is LNHDA and CDR2 SQIVND (reference sequence). CDR3 length: 15 residues. Trimming took 5 bases from V and 4 from J, leaving 15 bases between them. In nucleotides, the CDR3 is TGTGCCAGTAGTTTTGGTGCGGGTCTTTACAATGAGCAGTTCTTC. Amino acid sequence: CASSFGAGLYNEQFF.

The CDR3 region is CASSSGGAGQPQHF. In DNA, the CDR3 is TGTGCCAGCAGCTCAGGGGGCGCAGGGCAGCCCCAGCATTTT. This chain links TRBV2 with TRBJ1-5, with 8 bases identical to TRBD1. The germline V gene encodes CDR1 SNHLY and CDR2 FYNNEI. V shed 6 bases and J 7 bases; nucleotides not matched to a gene: 8. This CDR3 has 14 amino acids.

Concerning this clone: The same CDR3 is also encoded by other DNA sequences in this sample. V is TRBV2 and J is TRBJ2-5; no definite D call. Germline assignment: CDR1 SNHLY and CDR2 FYNNEI. V shed 4 bases and J shed 2 bases, with 2 bases lying between them. This CDR3 region has 11 residues. This CDR3 is CASSVQETQYF. CDR3 nucleotide sequence: TGTGCCAGCAGTGTTCAAGAGACCCAGTACTTC. Supplemented by reference TRBV2 and TRBJ2-5, the full variable domain reads EPEVTQTPSHQVTQMGQEVILRCVPISNHLYFYWYRQILGQKVEFLVSFYNNEISEKSEIFDDQFSVERPDGSNFTLKIRSTKLEDSAMYFCASSVQETQYFGPGTRLLVL.

On this clone: The junction departs from germline at one end; a sequencing error may be responsible. The J gene is TRBJ2-7, the V gene TRBV28, with 7 bases lining up with TRBD2. This CDR3 spans 12 amino acids. Germline CDR1 is MDHEN and CDR2 is SYDVKM. In DNA, the CDR3 is TGTGCCAGCCGTTTCGGGAGGAACGAGCAGTACTTC. Translated, it gives CASRFGRNEQYF.

For the CDR3, the DNA is TGTGCCAGCATCGGGGGTTCATGGGGAGGCTACACCTTC. It specifies CASIGGSWGGYTF. V usage is TRBV28 and J usage is TRBJ1-2; tentatively, D is TRBD1 (5 bases). Germline V CDR1 and CDR2: MDHEN, SYDVKM. CDR3 length equals 13 residues. The V end lost 7 bases, the J end lost 8 bases, and 17 bases lay between the germline ends.

The CDR3 DNA reads as TGTGCCAGCAGCCAAGGGGGGGTCTACGAGCAGTACTTC. Translating it yields CASSQGGVYEQYF. The V and J genes are TRBV4-2 and TRBJ2-7, with a tentative D call TRBD2 (6 bases). CDR3 length: 13 residues. The germline gives CDR1 LGHNA, CDR2 YNFKEQ. V shed 1 base and J shed 3 bases, with 7 bases lying between them.